One T cell receptor (beta chain) is described in this entry. Its specificity is unknown. Previously, flow cytometry had revealed CD8+CD57+ cell expansion in the patients chosen for sequencing. The patients, all of them, had severe acquired aplastic anemia. None of the patients had been given any therapy when their blood was sampled. The V gene's germline CDR1 is DFQATT and CDR2 SNEGSKA (reference sequence). Trimming cost V 6 bases and J 4 bases; bases outside gene matches: 10. The CDR3 totals 16 residues. The record originates from a study of CD8+CD57+ T cells in acquired aplastic anemia. For the study at large: Sorting CD4+ and CD8+ cells gave DNA averaging about 2.9 ug.

Profiling of TCR beta VDJ combinations and CDR3 sequences used genomic DNA as template. MiXCR, applied by TCRdb to the reads, yields one record per CDR3 protein. The sample includes 150,000 to 170,000 distinct CDR3 sequences, just over 50% of them seen just once. Findings and limits, study-wide: Shared by patients and controls, approximately 28 CD8+ CDR3s were abundant in patients.

The sequenced sample was sorted CD4+, CD8+, or CD8+CD57+ T cells (not recorded which) from PBMCs. This chain links TRBV20-1 with TRBJ2-7; TRBD2 matches at 15 bases. This clonotype was sampled from a human donor with aplastic anemia. CDR3 loop: CSARTSGGATGYEQYF. DNA of the CDR3: TGCAGTGCAAGGACTAGCGGGGGGGCCACTGGGTACGAGCAGTACTTC.